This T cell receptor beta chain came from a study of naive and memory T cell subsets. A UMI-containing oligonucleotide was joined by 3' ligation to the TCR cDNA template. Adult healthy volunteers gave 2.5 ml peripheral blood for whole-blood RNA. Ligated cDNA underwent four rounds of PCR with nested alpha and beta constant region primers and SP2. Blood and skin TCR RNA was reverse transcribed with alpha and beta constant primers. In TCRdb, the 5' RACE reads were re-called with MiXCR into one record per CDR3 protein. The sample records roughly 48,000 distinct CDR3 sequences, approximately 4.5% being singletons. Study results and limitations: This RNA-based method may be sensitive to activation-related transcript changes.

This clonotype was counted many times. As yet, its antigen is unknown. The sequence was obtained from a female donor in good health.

Here the CDR3 DNA reads TGTGCCAGCAGTTTAGGGGGAGACGGCAAAAACATTCAGTACTTC. It translates to CASSLGGDGKNIQYF. The V gene is TRBV12-3 or TRBV12-4, the J gene TRBJ2-4; a possible D gene is TRBD2 (5 bases). Trimming removed 1 base from V and 3 bases from J, with 10 bases in between. The length of the CDR3 is 15 residues.